These T cell receptor beta chains were read from a single sample in a study of cytomegalovirus exposure and HLA in healthy donors. The assay was immunoSEQ multiplex PCR, and TCRdb's table has in-frame clones only and misses some. Of just over 150,000 clones detected, around 80% appear once; the ten largest clones hold approximately 6.5%. Specimen: PBMCs. The receptor set was obtained from a male donor in good health and CMV-seropositive. CDR3s include the opening cysteine and the closing phenylalanine or tryptophan. D genes are given only for firm matches. Clone size appears in some rows only: once, few, many, or a class for an expanded clone.

d_gene	v_gene	j_gene	abundance	CDR3nt	CDR3aa
NA	TRBV5-6	TRBJ2-6	few	TGTGCCAGCATTCTGGACAGTCCCGGGGCCAACGTCCTGACTTTC	CASILDSPGANVLTF
NA	TRBV28	TRBJ1-3	NA	TGTGCCAGCAGACCCGGAGGGTCTGGAAATACCATATATTTT	CASRPGGSGNTIYF
TRBD1	TRBV13	TRBJ2-4	NA	TGTGCCAGCAGCGCTCGACAGGGGGCGAGGGGCATTCAGTACTTC	CASSARQGARGIQYF
NA	TRBV28	TRBJ2-7	NA	TGTGCCAGCAGGAGTGCTGGGGCGGTGAGCTGGGACGAGCAGTACTTC	CASRSAGAVSWDEQYF
NA	TRBV27	TRBJ2-3	few	TGTGCCAGCAGTTTATCCGAGACAGCCACAGATACGCAGTATTTT	CASSLSETATDTQYF
TRBD2	TRBV4-2	TRBJ2-7	NA	TGTGCCAGCAGCCAACCCAATAGCGGGAGGGCCTATACCTACGAGCAGTACTTC	CASSQPNSGRAYTYEQYF
NA	TRBV25-1	TRBJ1-3	NA	TGTGCCAGCAGTGAACTGGGGGGGTCTGGAAACACCATATATTTT	CASSELGGSGNTIYF
TRBD1	TRBV4-3	TRBJ1-5	NA	TGCGCCAGCAGCCAAGTAACAGGGGGGCATCAGCCCCAGCATTTT	CASSQVTGGHQPQHF
NA	TRBV30	TRBJ1-6	once	TGTGCCTGGAGTGTGGGGGCGAATTCACCCCTCCACTTT	CAWSVGANSPLHF
TRBD2	TRBV9	TRBJ2-3	few	TGTGCCAGCAGCGTAGGGCTAGCGGCGGGCACAGATACGCAGTATTTT	CASSVGLAAGTDTQYF
TRBD1	TRBV6-5	TRBJ1-1	few	TGTGCCAGCAGAACGAGAGACAGGGCGAACACTGAAGCTTTCTTT	CASRTRDRANTEAFF
TRBD2	TRBV6-1	TRBJ2-5	once	TGTGCCAGCAAACCGGGACTAGCGGGAGCGGAGACCCAGTACTTC	CASKPGLAGAETQYF
TRBD2	TRBV28	TRBJ2-2	few	TGTGCCAGTAGGGCTAGCGGGAACACCGGGGAGCTGTTTTTT	CASRASGNTGELFF
NA	TRBV18	TRBJ2-2	NA	TGTGCCAGCTCACCCAGGGGGAACACCGGGGAGCTGTTTTTT	CASSPRGNTGELFF
TRBD2	TRBV5-1	TRBJ2-1	NA	TGCGCCAGCAGCACCATCAGTAGGACTAGCGGACTAAACAATGAGCAGTTCTTC	CASSTISRTSGLNNEQFF
TRBD2	TRBV7-2	TRBJ2-7	NA	TGTGCCATTACGGCGGCGGGAGCCTACGAGCAGTACTTC	CAITAAGAYEQYF
TRBD2	TRBV11-2	TRBJ2-1	NA	TGTGCCAGCAGCTTAGAAGGAAAGCGGGAAAATGAGCAGTTCTTC	CASSLEGKRENEQFF
NA	TRBV4-1	TRBJ2-1	once	TGCGCCAGCAGCCAAACTTACAATGAGCAGTTCTTC	CASSQTYNEQFF
NA	TRBV5-8	TRBJ2-2	NA	TGTGCAAGCAACTTAATTCGAGGCGGGGAGCTGTTTTTT	CASNLIRGGELFF
TRBD1	TRBV19	TRBJ2-7	NA	TGTGCCACTGGGGCCAAGAACAGGGGGCGCGGGTACGAGCAGTACTTC	CATGAKNRGRGYEQYF
NA	TRBV11-2	TRBJ2-5	NA	TGTGCCAGCAGCGAAGCGGGCTCAAGGGCCCAAGAGACCCAGTACTTC	CASSEAGSRAQETQYF
NA	TRBV5-6	TRBJ2-3	NA	TGTGCCAGCAGCTTGACAGGCACAGATACGCAGTATTTT	CASSLTGTDTQYF
TRBD2	TRBV18	TRBJ2-1	NA	TGTGCCAGCTCACCAAGTAGCGGGAGGGCGGGGAATGAGCAGTTCTTC	CASSPSSGRAGNEQFF
NA	TRBV30	TRBJ1-3	NA	TGTGCCTGGAGTCTGACTGGGGGGGCTGGAAACACCATATATTTT	CAWSLTGGAGNTIYF
NA	TRBV6-5	TRBJ1-2	few	TGTGCCAGCAGCTACCTGAGTGGCGGCTATGGCTACACCTTC	CASSYLSGGYGYTF
TRBD2	TRBV5-1	TRBJ2-7	NA	TGCGCCAGCTCCGGGACTAGCGCCGGATGGGAGCAGTACTTC	CASSGTSAGWEQYF
TRBD2	TRBV7-7	TRBJ2-3	once	TGTGCTAGCAGCCCGAATAGCGGGTCGGGAAGCACAGATACGCAGTATTTT	CASSPNSGSGSTDTQYF
TRBD2	TRBV5-4	TRBJ2-2	NA	TGTGCCAGCAGCTTTGGGGCTGGACTAGCGGGAGGAAGGACCGGGGAGCTGTTTTTT	CASSFGAGLAGGRTGELFF
NA	TRBV6-5	TRBJ2-7	NA	TGTGCCAGCAGAGGAGGGACGGCGTCCTACGAGCAGTACTTC	CASRGGTASYEQYF
TRBD2	TRBV6-1	TRBJ2-7	NA	TGTGCCAGCAGTGAAGCCCGGGGCTTCGGGCTAGCGGGACTGATTAATTCCTACGAGCAGTACTTC	CASSEARGFGLAGLINSYEQYF
TRBD2	TRBV5-6	TRBJ2-1	NA	TGTGCCAGCAGCAGACTAGCGGGACCTTACAATGAGCAGTTCTTC	CASSRLAGPYNEQFF
TRBD1	TRBV7-9	TRBJ1-2	NA	TGTGCCAGCAGCTCCTCGACAGGGACCTATGGCTACACCTTC	CASSSSTGTYGYTF
TRBD1	TRBV18	TRBJ1-2	NA	TGTGCCAGCTCACCCGCGGGGCCAGGACAGGGGGCGTTTGGCTACACCTTC	CASSPAGPGQGAFGYTF
NA	TRBV5-4	TRBJ2-7	NA	TGTGCCAGCAGCTTGGCTAGCTACGAGCAGTACTTC	CASSLASYEQYF
NA	TRBV6-1	TRBJ2-3	few	TGTGCCAGCAGTAACTCCGGAGTTGCCGGTACGCAGTATTTT	CASSNSGVAGTQYF
TRBD2	TRBV28	TRBJ2-7	NA	TGTGCCGGGTCGGGCGGGGGGGCGACCTACGAGCAGTACTTC	CAGSGGGATYEQYF
NA	TRBV10-3	TRBJ1-1	NA	TGTGCCATCAGTGAGTTTCCGGTCTCGAACACTGAAGCTTTCTTT	CAISEFPVSNTEAFF
TRBD1	TRBV5-1	TRBJ1-6	NA	TGCGCCAGCAAGCCCGGGACAGGGGGCGAGACGGGGAGGTCCTATAATTCACCCCTCCACTTT	CASKPGTGGETGRSYNSPLHF
TRBD2	TRBV5-1	TRBJ2-1	once	TGCGCCAGCAGTTCCGGACTAGCGTCGGGGGATGAGCAGTTCTTC	CASSSGLASGDEQFF
NA	TRBV6-5	TRBJ1-5	few	TGTGCCAGACCATTTAACAGTAGCAATCAGCCCCAGCATTTT	CARPFNSSNQPQHF